What follows are 27 T cell receptor beta chains derived from one specimen sequenced in a study of T cell repertoires in cytomegalovirus infection. TCRdb used MiXCR to reprocess the reads, holding one entry per CDR3 protein. Of a few hundred thousand distinct CDR3 sequences in the sample, 20% to 25% are singletons; the top ten hold about 14%. These receptors have no known antigen. The source material was cultured PBMCs, sampled from culture after CMV antigen stimulation. The receptors shown here come from a human donor in good health (CMV status not recorded). Some clones in this sample may be carry-over from other donors' samples.

The rearrangement joins TRBV6-2 or TRBV6-3 to TRBJ2-2; D gene unclear. The germline V and J ends were trimmed by 8 bases and 3 bases, with 4 bases remaining between them. Per germline, CDR1 MNHEY and CDR2 SVGEGT. This CDR3 spans 11 amino acids. This chain's CDR3 is CASRHTGELFF. The CDR3 DNA follows: TGTGCCAGCCGTCACACCGGGGAGCTGTTTTTT.

This clonotype was found many times. At one boundary the junction diverges from the germline segment, which might be a read error. The chain has TRBV28 and TRBJ2-1, with 7 bases identical to TRBD2. Per the germline V gene, CDR1 is MDHEN and CDR2 is SYDVKM. The CDR3 sequence is 12 residues long. This CDR3 is CASSPMALAASF. CDR3 bases: TGTGCCAGCAGTCCCATGGCCCTAGCGGCCTCCTTC.

To note about this clonotype: The missing conserved phenylalanine or tryptophan at the end of this CDR3 makes a read error likely. This chain links TRBV20-1 with TRBJ2-3; D is ambiguous. This CDR3 comprises 10 residues. The germline V gene has CDR1 DFQATT and CDR2 SNEGSKA (reference sequence). CDR3 sequence: CRARLDTQYS. CDR3 nucleotide sequence: TGCAGAGCTAGATTGGATACGCAGTATTCT.

This clonotype was seen more than once but under ten times. This rearrangement joins TRBV7-9 to TRBJ2-5; 16 nucleotides align to TRBD2. Unmatched junction bases numbered 9, after V lost 4 bases and J lost 4 bases. In germline, CDR1 is SEHNR, CDR2 FQNEAQ (reference sequence). This CDR3 has 18 amino acids. The CDR3 nucleotides are TGTGCCAGCAGCTACCCCGGGACTAGCGGGAGGGCCCGAGAGACCCAGTACTTC. This codes for CASSYPGTSGRARETQYF.

This chain connects TRBV30 to TRBJ1-5; possible D gene TRBD1, 5 bases. Germline loops: CDR1 GTSNPN, CDR2 SVGIG (reference sequence). This CDR3 has 12 amino acids. V lost 8 bases, J lost 7 bases, and 15 bases lay in between. The CDR3 DNA sequence: TGTGCCAGGACATCCGCACAGCAGCCCCAGCATTTT. Translating it yields CARTSAQQPQHF.

The chain combines TRBV7-2 with TRBJ2-1, with 7 nucleotides matching TRBD1. This CDR3 has 16 residues. V gave up 5 bases and J gave up 5 bases; unmatched junction bases: 12. The germline gives CDR1 SGHTA, CDR2 FQGNSA. The CDR3 protein is CASSTREGALHNEQFF. The CDR3 DNA reads as TGTGCCAGCAGCACGAGAGAGGGGGCCCTCCACAATGAGCAGTTCTTC.

There are a few counts of this clonotype. The V gene is TRBV10-3, the J gene TRBJ2-1, with D possibly matching TRBD2 (5 bases). The CDR3 has 11 residues. V was clipped by 6 bases and J by 9 bases, with 9 bases between them. Per germline, CDR1 ENHRY and CDR2 SYGVKD. CDR3 sequence: CAISAGVEQFF. The DNA for the CDR3 is TGTGCCATCAGCGCCGGGGTTGAGCAGTTCTTC.

The rearrangement uses TRBV29-1 and TRBJ2-5; 8 bases line up with TRBD2. Germline V gene lookup returns CDR1 SQVTM and CDR2 ANQGSEA. This CDR3 spans 17 amino acids. The ends lost 3 bases at V and 9 bases at J; junction bases unmatched: 21. CDR3 sequence reads: CSVEFIGAGENRGAQYF. CDR3 DNA: TGCAGCGTTGAGTTTATCGGAGCGGGAGAAAACCGAGGGGCCCAGTACTTC.

This clonotype was counted ten times or more. This rearrangement joins TRBV19 to TRBJ2-1; 7 bases are a match to TRBD2. The CDR3 totals 17 residues. CDR1 and CDR2 from the germline V gene are LNHDA and SQIVND (reference sequence). The J segment lost 0 bases and the V segment lost 0 bases, leaving 5 bases of the junction unmatched. CDR3 bases: TGTGCCAGTAGTATAGATCTGGCTAGCGGCTCCTACAATGAGCAGTTCTTC. This translates into CASSIDLASGSYNEQFF.

Remarks on this clonotype: Germline and junction disagree at one end, which may indicate a read error. The V call is TRBV4-1, the J call TRBJ2-1; TRBD2 matches 16 bases. Germline lookup yields CDR1 MGHRA and CDR2 YSYEKL. The CDR3 contains 18 residues. CDR3 loop: CASSQGTSGRASQDEQFF. The CDR3 nucleotides are TGTGCCAGCAGCCAGGGGACTAGCGGGAGGGCCTCGCAGGATGAGCAGTTCTTC.

This clonotype was detected only once. The chain uses TRBV5-6 and TRBJ1-1, with D possibly TRBD1 on 5 matching bases. Germline lookup yields CDR1 SGHDT and CDR2 YYEEEE. This CDR3 region has 12 residues. CDR3 sequence: CVTGAGYTEAFF. The CDR3 nucleotides read TGTGTTACAGGAGCGGGGTACACTGAAGCTTTCTTT. Supplemented by reference TRBV5-6 and TRBJ1-1, the full variable domain reads DAGVTQSPTHLIKTRGQQVTLRCSPKSGHDTVSWYQQALGQGPQFIFQYYEEEERQRGNFPDRFSGHQFPNYSSELNVNALLLGDSALYLCVTGAGYTEAFFGQGTRLTVV.

The rearrangement uses TRBV18 and TRBJ2-3, with D possibly being TRBD1 (5 bases). The CDR3 is made up of 16 amino acids. Trimming removed 2 bases from V and 1 base from J, with 13 bases in between. Germline V CDR1 and CDR2: KGHSH, LQKENI. The CDR3 DNA sequence: TGTGCCAGCTCACCATTGGGGCTTGGTGGCACAGATACGCAGTATTTT. Its translation: CASSPLGLGGTDTQYF.

This chain connects TRBV7-9 to TRBJ1-1; TRBD1 matches 8 bases. Germline assignment: CDR1 SEHNR and CDR2 FQNEAQ (reference sequence). The CDR3 consists of 17 residues. The junction had 9 bases not matched to a gene; V was cut back by 2 bases and J by 1 base. Here the CDR3 reads CASSLKRSGQGNTEAFF. The CDR3 DNA follows: TGTGCCAGCAGCTTAAAACGTAGCGGACAGGGGAACACTGAAGCTTTCTTT.

V gene TRBV12-3 or TRBV12-4 combines with J gene TRBJ1-4; weak D call: TRBD1 (6 bases). Trimming cost V 2 bases and J 0 bases, with 16 bases left between them. The CDR3 has 18 residues. CDR3 DNA: TGTGCCAGCAGTTTATCGTCCGGGACACGTCCAACTAATGAAAAACTGTTTTTT. Its protein product is CASSLSSGTRPTNEKLFF.

This clonotype was seen a handful of times. The chain couples TRBV20-1 to TRBJ2-7; 9 bases map to TRBD2. This CDR3 spans 16 amino acids. V trimming: 3 bases; J trimming: 7 bases; junction bases outside the gene matches: 16. The germline V gene encodes CDR1 DFQATT and CDR2 SNEGSKA (reference sequence). The CDR3 region is CSASKLGGRAILEQYF. DNA of the CDR3: TGCAGTGCTAGTAAATTGGGCGGGAGGGCGATTTTGGAGCAGTACTTC.

This clonotype occurred a few times. The J gene is TRBJ2-7, the V gene TRBV5-1; no clear D. Germline assignment: CDR1 SGHRS and CDR2 YFSETQ. The V gene lost 0 bases and the J gene lost 4 bases, with 11 bases spanning the gap. CDR3 size: 14 residues. CDR3 amino acids: CASSLEGTGYEQYF. The DNA for the CDR3 is TGCGCCAGCAGCTTGGAGGGTACGGGTTACGAGCAGTACTTC.

The rearrangement uses TRBV6-5 and TRBJ1-6, with a tentative D call TRBD1 (6 bases). Trimming removed 6 bases at V and 7 bases at J, with 13 bases between. Germline CDR1 and CDR2: MNHEY and SVGAGI. This CDR3 region has 14 residues. The CDR3 is CASRPGVENSPLHF. In DNA, the CDR3 is TGTGCCAGCAGGCCAGGGGTTGAGAATTCACCCCTCCACTTT.

This clonotype was counted at least ten times. The chain has TRBV12-3 or TRBV12-4 and TRBJ1-1; no firm D call. Between the trimmed V and J ends, which lost 2 bases and 11 bases, there was a span of 15 bases. The CDR3 runs to 13 residues. CDR3 DNA sequence: TGTGCCAGCAGTTTACTAGTAGCTCAGGCCGCTTTCTTT. As protein: CASSLLVAQAAFF.

This clonotype was detected only once. The V gene is TRBV20-1, the J gene TRBJ2-7; TRBD2 is a possible D gene (6 bases). This CDR3 contains 14 residues. Trimming removed 1 base from V and 3 bases from J, with 13 bases in between. Germline CDR1 reads DFQATT; CDR2 reads SNEGSKA (reference sequence). Written as DNA, the CDR3 is TGCAGTGCTAGAGTGGTAAACGGGGGCTACGAGCAGTACTTC. The encoded protein is CSARVVNGGYEQYF.

This clonotype has only a few counts. The chain combines TRBV20-1 with TRBJ1-1; 7 bases are shared with TRBD1. CDR3 length: 13 residues. Germline loops: CDR1 DFQATT, CDR2 SNEGSKA (reference sequence). The V gene end was trimmed by 6 bases and the J gene end by 0 bases; junction bases not matched to a gene: 4. CDR3 loop: CSAAGQLNTEAFF. Written as DNA, the CDR3 is TGCAGTGCCGCGGGACAGCTGAACACTGAAGCTTTCTTT.

CDR3: CASSYVGTQYF. In nucleotides, the CDR3 is TGTGCCAGCAGCTACGTAGGGACCCAGTACTTC. The chain is built from TRBV2 and TRBJ2-5, with D unclear. Germline values: CDR1 SNHLY, CDR2 FYNNEI. V lost 6 bases and J 7 bases, leaving 9 bases between the germline ends. The CDR3 runs to 11 residues.

The chain has TRBV27 and TRBJ2-3, with no clear D. Trimming cost V 2 bases and J 7 bases, with 16 bases left between them. The germline gives CDR1 MNHEY, CDR2 SMNVEV (reference sequence). CDR3 size: 15 residues. The CDR3, as DNA: TGTGCCAGCAGTTTAGGAGAAACCAGTTGGAATACGCAGTATTTT. Protein: CASSLGETSWNTQYF.

This clonotype was counted only a few times. This chain joins TRBV6-5 and TRBJ1-1; 8 bases line up with TRBD1. V lost 1 base to trimming and J lost 1 base; unmatched junction nucleotides: 5. Germline assignment: CDR1 MNHEY and CDR2 SVGAGI. There are 16 residues in the CDR3. In DNA form, the CDR3 reads TGTGCCAGCAGTTACTTGGGACAGGCTGAGAACACTGAAGCTTTCTTT. This encodes CASSYLGQAENTEAFF.

This sequence joins TRBV4-1 and TRBJ2-5, with TRBD1 as a possible D gene (7 bases). V lost 5 bases and J 5 bases, leaving 12 bases between the germline ends. This CDR3 is 13 amino acids long. Looked up from germline, CDR1 is MGHRA and CDR2 is YSYEKL. CDR3 sequence: CASSKAGGETQYF. As DNA, the CDR3 is TGCGCCAGCAGCAAGGCAGGGGGGGAGACCCAGTACTTC.

This clonotype has a handful of counts. V and J are TRBV28 and TRBJ1-2; 8 bases are a match to TRBD1. After removal of 6 bases from V and 8 bases from J, the junction contained 11 bases not matched to a gene. Germline CDR1 MDHEN, CDR2 SYDVKM. This CDR3 is built from 14 residues. Here the CDR3 DNA reads TGTGCCAGCAGACCGTATTCGACAGGGGCGGGCTACACCTTC. Translated: CASRPYSTGAGYTF.

V and J are TRBV20-1 and TRBJ2-3; 14 positions agree with TRBD2. This CDR3 has 15 residues. CDR1 and CDR2 from the germline V gene are DFQATT and SNEGSKA (reference sequence). CDR3 loop: CRGLAGEVGTDTQYF. CDR3 DNA sequence: TGCAGGGGACTAGCGGGAGAGGTGGGCACAGATACGCAGTATTTT.

This clonotype was observed many times. V usage is TRBV6-1 and J usage is TRBJ2-7; 8 nucleotides match TRBD1. This CDR3 spans 13 amino acids. Per the germline V gene, CDR1 is MNHNS and CDR2 is SASEGT. V gave up 2 bases and J gave up 7 bases; unmatched junction bases: 4. CDR3: CASSETGTGEQYF. The CDR3 DNA sequence: TGTGCCAGCAGTGAAACCGGGACAGGTGAGCAGTACTTC.